The sequence of this T cell receptor (beta chain) was determined in a study of T-cell memory formation after mild COVID-19. Germline lookup yields CDR1 SQVTM and CDR2 ANQGSEA. This CDR3 has 13 amino acids. V lost 7 bases and J 0 bases, leaving 11 bases between the germline ends. This clonotype has just a few counts. Each CDR3 protein is one row after TCRdb ran MiXCR on the 5' RACE reads. The table lists about 320,000 distinct CDR3 sequences, around an eighth of them singletons. The gene calls are TRBV29-1 and TRBJ2-3; D unresolved. The source of this sequence is a man between 18 and 29 years old who had mild COVID-19 (a few samples of this study predate the infection). Cell type and time point are not known. The sample was PBMCs or a T cell subset sorted from them (not recorded which). The CDR3 reads CSARPASTDTQYF. Written as DNA, the CDR3 is TGCAGCGCCCGACCAGCCAGCACAGATACGCAGTATTTT.